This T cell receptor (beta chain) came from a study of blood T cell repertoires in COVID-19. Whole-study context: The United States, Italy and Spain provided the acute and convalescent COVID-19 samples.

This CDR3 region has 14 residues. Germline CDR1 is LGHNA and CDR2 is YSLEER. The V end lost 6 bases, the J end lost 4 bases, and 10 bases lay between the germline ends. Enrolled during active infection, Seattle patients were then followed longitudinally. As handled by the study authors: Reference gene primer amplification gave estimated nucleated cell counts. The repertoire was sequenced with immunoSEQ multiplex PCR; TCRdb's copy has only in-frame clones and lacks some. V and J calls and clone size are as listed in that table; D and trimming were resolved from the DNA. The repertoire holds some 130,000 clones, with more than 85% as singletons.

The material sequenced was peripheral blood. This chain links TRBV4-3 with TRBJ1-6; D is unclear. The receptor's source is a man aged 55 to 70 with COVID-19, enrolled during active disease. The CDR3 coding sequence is TGCGCCAGCAGGGAGGGTATTTATAATTCACCCCTCCACTTT. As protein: CASREGIYNSPLHF.